One and the same sample provided the 4 T cell receptor beta chains below, sequenced in a study of cytomegalovirus exposure and HLA in healthy donors. The study ran its PCR with 60 Vbeta and 13 Jbeta primers. Method: immunoSEQ multiplex PCR; TCRdb's copy keeps in-frame clones and lacks some. This sample yields about 120,000 clones, of which around 75% are seen a single time; over 2.5% belongs to the top ten. The sequencing input was PBMCs. These receptors originate from a woman between 45 and 60 years old in good health and CMV-seronegative.

This rearrangement joins TRBV28 to TRBJ2-7; 8 bases are a match to TRBD1. This CDR3 region has 14 residues. Germline V lookup: CDR1 MDHEN, CDR2 SYDVKM. V lost 5 bases and J lost 6; bases outside the gene matches: 9. The CDR3 sequence is CASSPPTGTGEQYF. CDR3 nucleotide sequence: TGTGCCAGCAGTCCACCAACCGGGACAGGCGAGCAGTACTTC.

The CDR3 region is CASSQQTRAGGSYGYTF. The CDR3 DNA is TGTGCCAGCAGCCAGCAGACTCGGGCGGGAGGTAGCTATGGCTACACCTTC. The chain has TRBV7-2 and TRBJ1-2; D is unclear. Looked up from germline, CDR1 is SGHTA and CDR2 is FQGNSA. V was clipped by 5 bases and J by 4 bases, with 23 bases between them. The CDR3 runs to 17 residues. Supplemented by reference TRBV7-2 and TRBJ1-2, the full variable domain reads GAGVSQSPSNKVTEKGKDVELRCDPISGHTALYWYRQSLGQGLEFLIYFQGNSAPDKSGLPSDRFSAERTGGSVSTLTIQRTQQEDSAVYLCASSQQTRAGGSYGYTFGSGTRLTVV.

The V and J genes are TRBV28 and TRBJ1-2; 7 bases line up with TRBD1. This CDR3 is built from 15 residues. The trim removed 7 bases at V and 4 bases at J, leaving 12 bases unmatched. Looked up from germline, CDR1 is MDHEN and CDR2 is SYDVKM. The CDR3 DNA reads TGTGCCAGCACCCCTGGACAGGTAGCCAGCTATGGCTACACCTTC. As protein: CASTPGQVASYGYTF.

Comment on this clone: A junction end diverges from the germline sequence, so it may reflect a read error. The V gene is TRBV30, the J gene TRBJ2-7; D is perhaps TRBD2 (5 bases). CDR3 size: 13 residues. Germline V gene sequence: CDR1 GTSNPN, CDR2 SVGIG (reference sequence). The DNA of the CDR3 is TGTGCCTGGAGTAGGACTTCCCCCTACGAGCAGCACTTC. Its translation is CAWSRTSPYEQHF.